This T cell receptor (beta chain) came from a study of cytomegalovirus exposure and HLA in healthy donors (dated by TCRdb to about 2017). About the study as a whole: In an earlier analysis of 450 to 750 of the donors, 250 to 300 Gb of sequence data and 117 million unique TCR beta sequences from roughly 200 million T cells were reported. About 300 gigabases of sequencing data and approximately 92 million unique TCR sequences made up an early release that covered about 640 HLA-typed donors. Of the roughly 430 genotyped donors, about 84% fell in the genetic ancestry cluster associated with self-reported Caucasian donors. The study was designed to test whether signatures of past pathogen exposure could be identified by cataloging public T cell receptors. The T cell repertoires of 670 or so subjects were profiled by immunosequencing and related to cytomegalovirus serostatus. A separate validation cohort of approximately 130 different subjects was used in addition to the roughly 700-subject first cohort. High-throughput TCR immunosequencing, statistical association of individual TCRs with disease status, and machine learning were combined to predict cytomegalovirus infection status. A later analysis re-examined previously published TCR beta repertoires from about 700 donors and added high-resolution HLA genotyping to investigate patterns of TCR occurrence. Rather than drawing on any new phenotypic data, the later analysis identified candidate immune exposures from TCR beta sequences and the way those sequences occurred across donors. An earlier analysis of 587 of the donors used high-throughput TCR beta sequencing to judge whether each TCR beta V gene segment behaved as functional or pseudogenic. Alongside the repertoire data, information on donor age, sex, ethnicity and CMV serostatus was compiled. A later genetic analysis took genome-wide SNP genotypes for about three fifths of the 666 donors and used that subset as a discovery cohort. All discovery cohort repertoires had been generated using a single sequencing platform. HLA typing covered class I and class II loci at four-digit resolution. Typing coverage differed by locus: A, B, C, DRB1 and DQB1 were typed in about 629-630 donors, DQA1 in 500 to 550, DPA1 in 600 to 610, and DPB1 in just under 480. About five DR-DQ haplotypes were treated as single units for association and clustering because of strong linkage in the cohort. Among 398 genotyped donors of the cohort, an average of roughly 230,000 unique TCR beta nucleotide sequences was sequenced per donor, of which 15% to 20% were non-productive.

Broader findings and caveats from the paper: Correlated functional status among segregating V segments might reflect linkage disequilibrium, but an unknown experimental factor could not be ruled out. Because HLA typing was unavailable for some donors at each locus, only the typed subset was used in association tests. Some IMGT-functional V segments, including TRBV6-2 and TRBV6-3, could not be distinguished by the 87-base-pair reads and were therefore excluded. In a later analysis, several top co-occurrence clusters were reported to appear linked to parvovirus B19, influenza, CMV and Epstein-Barr virus. An association between a missense DCLRE1C variant and V-gene and J-gene trimming of TCR beta chains was found in a later genetic analysis and replicated in an independent cohort. Three of the identified cytomegalovirus-associated TCR beta chains were confirmed in vitro to be specific for cytomegalovirus antigens. A further reported finding was that TCR beta sequences accurately predicted the HLA-A and HLA-B alleles for most subjects in the first cohort. In a later analysis, around 15,000 TCR beta sequences were associated with specific HLA alleles at a false discovery rate of 0.05. In a later analysis, HLA-associated TCR beta chains showed more clonal expansion and lower generation probabilities than non-associated chains that were equally common. CMV serostatus was the only immune exposure information available for the cohort. Strong co-occurrence of HLA alleles, especially DR and DQ, made assigning TCR associations to individual alleles difficult. While some public TCRs were present in many individuals, most TCR sequences turned up only very rarely across donors. Compared with the approximately 700-donor mean, donors in an Asian-associated ancestry cluster had fewer N-insertions in productive TCRs, according to a later genetic analysis. According to a later analysis, TCR association rates differed among HLA loci, with DRB1 alleles showing the most associated TCRs and HLA-C alleles showing the fewest. Some 15 rarely observed V segments, including chromosome 9 orphons, were excluded from the earlier analysis of several hundred of the donors because counts were too low. The cohort was sequenced for TCR beta chains only, and without alpha or paired-chain data the features that could be detected were limited. Presence/absence analyses assumed roughly uniform sequencing depth across donors, an assumption that may not hold. In a later analysis, most CMV-associated TCR beta chains were found to appear HLA-restricted, with HLA associations seemingly driven largely by CMV exposure. The sequencing pipeline was judged likely to have produced a cluster of highly shared sequence variants as a technical artifact. The authors suggested that the approach could potentially be generalized to other disease states and immunological phenotypes. The classifier was reported to diagnose cytomegalovirus status with high specificity and sensitivity in both the original cohort and the validation cohort. Broadly in line with IMGT annotations, most TCR beta V segments showed up in productive rearrangements about 87% or about 30% of the time in an earlier analysis of 587 of the donors. A total of roughly 160 TCR beta chains were listed by the study as associated with cytomegalovirus.

As for this clone: Its antigen is unknown. Base qualities were left out, and no much larger clone turns up one base away.

The library was made by the immunoSEQ multiplex PCR assay. A mixture of 60 forward primers for TCR Vbeta segments and 13 reverse primers for TCR Jbeta segments was used in the multiplex PCR. Amplification of the CDR3 region of rearranged TCR beta genes was performed with a multiplex PCR assay on genomic DNA. The Illumina HiSeq System was used to sequence the amplified TCR beta libraries as 87-base-pair reads. The paper's data handling went like this. Across the 640 or so repertoires, a later analysis counted roughly 77 million unique TCR beta chains, roughly 11 million of which were shared by at least two donors. Raw reads were error-corrected and collapsed into unique sequences by a nearest-neighbor algorithm in which closely related sequences were merged to remove PCR and sequencing errors. To assign V, D and J gene segments, CDR3 sequences were aligned to IMGT reference sequences. Each retained sequence needed at least a six-nucleotide match to both a V gene segment and a J gene segment. A rearrangement counted as productive if the CDR3 had no stop codons and remained in frame with V and J, and every other rearrangement counted as non-productive. CDR3 was defined according to IMGT convention as the region running from the second conserved V-encoded cysteine to the conserved J-encoded phenylalanine. The earlier analysis of about 500 of the donors excluded sequences that lacked an unambiguous match to a single V gene segment. In an earlier analysis of some 590 of the donors, a V segment was called functional when productive rearrangements were above 56.7%, and segregating when the standard deviation between donors exceeded 5%. A statistical classification framework was built for diagnosing cytomegalovirus status from the catalog of TCR beta chain sequences. V and J gene assignment, in a later analysis, came from comparing TCR nucleotide sequences with IMGT/GENE-DB human TR gene sequences. The TCRdist pipeline was used in a later analysis to assign CDR3 sequences and most-parsimonious VDJ recombination scenarios. In a later analysis, each TCR beta chain was defined by its CDR3 amino acid sequence together with its V-gene family, and reads without a unique V-gene family were excluded. To address suspected cross-contamination and a sequencing artifact, a later analysis removed 550 to 750 highly shared, low-generation-probability nucleotide sequences. For each public chain, a later analysis derived a clonal expansion index from normalized ranks of inferred template counts within each repertoire. A later analysis computed generation probabilities with a VDJ recombination model fitted to out-of-frame rearrangements, and checked the results against IGoR. A later analysis scored TCR-TCR, TCR-HLA and TCR-CMV co-occurrence with hypergeometric tests, applying a repertoire-size bias correction to TCR pairs. In a later analysis, false discovery rates were estimated by permuting HLA or CMV assignments 20 times. In a later analysis, co-occurring TCRs were grouped using DBSCAN, with TCRdist sequence similarity added in when clustering inside HLA-allele-positive subsets. Co-occurrence clustering excluded repertoires with fewer than 30,000 or more than 120,000 public chains, plus five with anomalous nucleotide sharing. This is the immuneACCESS table as TCRdb keeps it, with only in-frame sequences that have V and J called. A part of the clones is gone; compared with another copy, unresolved V genes explain less than half, and the rest is unexplained. V, J and clone size derive from that table, while D and trimming were established from the DNA sequence. Here the sample has 100,000 or so clones; under 85% occur a single time. The ten largest clones capture 1% to 1.5% of the sample.

CDR1 SNHLY and CDR2 FYNNEI are derived from the germline V gene. The V and J ends are trimmed by 2 bases and 0 bases, leaving 8 bases between them. From cysteine to phenylalanine, the CDR3 is 15 amino acids long. The only DNA kept is the CDR3, 45 bases in frame from the first base. The cohort was made up of 500 to 850 healthy bone marrow donors. Cohort members were all nominally healthy when sampled, although unrecorded immune exposures were likely present. The donor tested CMV seronegative and was one of the 352 seronegative cohort members. A peripheral blood sample was collected from each donor, and TCR beta sequencing was performed on peripheral blood mononuclear cells. Genomic DNA was extracted from the blood cell samples with the Qiagen DNeasy Blood Extraction Kit.

The clonotype comes from a young man in good health and CMV-seronegative. Recombination connected TRBV2 to TRBJ1-3; no confident D gene assignment can be made. Source material: PBMCs. The CDR3 protein sequence reads: CASSENSFSGNTIYF. The sequenced DNA: TGTGCCAGCAGTGAAAACAGCTTCTCTGGAAACACCATATATTTT.